These 25 T cell receptor beta chains share one sample of origin, sequenced in a study of shared clonotypes between healthy human individuals. Measured with immunoSEQ multiplex PCR; TCRdb has only the in-frame clones, and not every one. In the table there are about a million clones, approximately 80% of which are singletons. The sample taken for sequencing was memory CD4+ T cells from PBMCs. The subset denotes: CD45RA-negative fraction. Receptor source: a man in his late teens or twenties in good health. Some clones in this sample may be carry-over from other donors' samples.

This clone was counted a few times. J is TRBJ1-2 and V is TRBV30; tentative D call: TRBD1 (5 bases). Trimming took 4 bases from V and 1 from J, leaving 10 bases between them. Per germline, CDR1 GTSNPN and CDR2 SVGIG (reference sequence). This CDR3 is 13 amino acids long. DNA for the CDR3: TGTGCCTGGACCGGGACGATTAACTATGGCTACACCTTC. This gives the protein CAWTGTINYGYTF.

V is TRBV6-5 and J is TRBJ1-2, with D unresolved. Germline loops: CDR1 MNHEY, CDR2 SVGAGI. This CDR3 is built from 11 residues. Trimming stripped 5 bases from V and 7 bases from J, with 8 bases between. DNA for the CDR3: TGTGCCAGCAGTACCTGGCCTGGCTACACCTTC. Protein: CASSTWPGYTF.

CDR3 sequence: CASRPNMGPYEQYF. DNA for the CDR3: TGTGCCAGCCGACCGAACATGGGGCCCTACGAGCAGTACTTC. This rearrangement joins TRBV6-6 to TRBJ2-7, with D possibly being TRBD1 (5 bases). The CDR3 extends over 14 amino acids. V was cut by 8 bases and J by 2 bases, with 16 bases left in between. Looked up from germline, CDR1 is MNHNY and CDR2 is SVGAGI (reference sequence).

The chain employs TRBV30 and TRBJ1-5, with D unresolved. The CDR3 totals 15 residues. V was shortened by 1 base and J by 3 bases, with 13 bases between the two germline ends. Germline V CDR1 and CDR2: GTSNPN, SVGIG (reference sequence). DNA of the CDR3: TGTGCCTGGAGTGCCCTATCCGGCTCCAATCAGCCCCAGCATTTT. It encodes CAWSALSGSNQPQHF. Together with reference TRBV30 and TRBJ1-5, the CDR3 gives the full variable domain: SQTIHQWPATLVQPVGSPLSLECTVEGTSNPNLYWYRQAAGRGLQLLFYSVGIGQISSEVPQNLSASRPQDRQFILSSKKLLLSDSGFYLCAWSALSGSNQPQHFGDGTRLSIL.

The chain links TRBV6-4 to TRBJ1-2; D not resolved. V dropped 2 bases and J dropped 4 bases, with 14 bases sitting between them. The V gene's germline CDR1 is MRHNA and CDR2 SNTAGT. The CDR3 has 15 amino acids. In DNA form, the CDR3 reads TGTGCCAGCAGTGACACGGGCAGGCGCCCCTATGGCTACACCTTC. Its protein is CASSDTGRRPYGYTF.

The chain joins TRBV15 to TRBJ2-1; TRBD2 agrees at 11 bases. The CDR3 length is 17 residues. Germline CDR1 is LNHNV and CDR2 is YYDKDF (reference sequence). The J segment lost 4 bases and the V segment lost 0 bases, leaving 5 bases of the junction unmatched. CDR3 region: CATSRDPSGRYYNEQFF. The CDR3 DNA sequence: TGTGCCACCAGCAGAGATCCTAGCGGGAGGTATTACAATGAGCAGTTCTTC. Full variable domain (outside the CDR3, taken from reference TRBV15 and TRBJ2-1): DAMVIQNPRYQVTQFGKPVTLSCSQTLNHNVMYWYQQKSSQAPKLLFHYYDKDFNNEADTPDNFQSRRPNTSFCFLDIRSPGLGDTAMYLCATSRDPSGRYYNEQFFGPGTRLTVL.

The chain combines TRBV19 with TRBJ1-1; 7 nucleotides line up with TRBD1. From germline, CDR1 is LNHDA and CDR2 SQIVND (reference sequence). The CDR3 covers 16 residues. V shed 6 bases, J shed 1 base, and the junction held 11 bases outside the gene matches. CDR3 region: CASRNTGELGNTEAFF. In nucleotides, the CDR3 is TGTGCCAGTAGGAACACAGGGGAGCTCGGGAACACTGAAGCTTTCTTT.

J is TRBJ1-5 and V is TRBV2; D ambiguous. The CDR3 contains 14 residues. Germline loops: CDR1 SNHLY, CDR2 FYNNEI. Deletions cut 3 bases from V and 3 bases from J, with 9 bases between. Here the CDR3 DNA reads TGTGCCAGCAGTGATCGGCAGGTCAATCAGCCCCAGCATTTT. Translated: CASSDRQVNQPQHF. The whole variable domain, remainder taken from reference TRBV2 and TRBJ1-5, is EPEVTQTPSHQVTQMGQEVILRCVPISNHLYFYWYRQILGQKVEFLVSFYNNEISEKSEIFDDQFSVERPDGSNFTLKIRSTKLEDSAMYFCASSDRQVNQPQHFGDGTRLSIL.

There are many counts of this clone. The chain is built from TRBV27 and TRBJ2-4, with a tentative D call TRBD2 (6 bases). Germline V CDR1 and CDR2: MNHEY, SMNVEV (reference sequence). The V gene lost 4 bases and the J gene lost 6 bases, with 13 bases spanning the gap. This CDR3 spans 14 amino acids. CDR3 sequence reads: CASSSRDGGNIQYF. In DNA form, the CDR3 reads TGTGCCAGCAGTTCCCGGGACGGGGGAAACATTCAGTACTTC.

This chain links TRBV27 with TRBJ2-2; 7 positions agree with TRBD1. V lost 6 bases to trimming and J lost 4 bases; unmatched junction nucleotides: 2. From germline, CDR1 is MNHEY and CDR2 SMNVEV (reference sequence). This CDR3 is built from 13 residues. CDR3 protein: CASRDRATGELFF. For the CDR3, the DNA is TGTGCCAGCAGAGACAGGGCCACCGGGGAGCTGTTTTTT.

The chain is built from TRBV6-6 and TRBJ2-6; no firm D call. The CDR3 contains 15 residues. V shed 3 bases and J shed 3 bases, with 9 bases lying between them. Germline V gene sequence: CDR1 MNHNY, CDR2 SVGAGI (reference sequence). CDR3 protein: CASSYSGDGANVLTF. The CDR3 DNA is TGTGCCAGCAGTTATTCTGGAGATGGGGCCAACGTCCTGACTTTC.

The chain uses TRBV7-8 and TRBJ2-1; a weak D match, TRBD1 (8 bases). The CDR3 spans 17 residues. CDR1 and CDR2 (germline): SGHVS, FQNEAQ. V dropped 4 bases and J dropped 9 bases, with 25 bases sitting between them. The CDR3 loop reads CASSSTGGGVRVAEQFF. The DNA of the CDR3 is TGTGCCAGCAGCTCCACAGGGGGGGGAGTCCGTGTGGCTGAGCAGTTCTTC.

This clone was seen once. The chain uses TRBV28 and TRBJ2-6, with D possibly being TRBD1 or TRBD2 (6 bases each). There are 19 residues in the CDR3. The V end lost 5 bases, the J end lost 0 bases, and 20 bases lay between the germline ends. Per the germline V gene, CDR1 is MDHEN and CDR2 is SYDVKM. CDR3 region: CASSERGRKWGSGANVLTF. The CDR3 DNA is TGTGCCAGCAGTGAACGGGGGCGGAAATGGGGCTCTGGGGCCAACGTCCTGACTTTC.

The chain is built from TRBV20-1 and TRBJ2-7, with D unresolved. The CDR3 contains 11 residues. Germline CDR1 DFQATT, CDR2 SNEGSKA (reference sequence). The V end lost 6 bases, the J end lost 6 bases, and 12 bases lay between the germline ends. CDR3: CSAALFSEQYF. In DNA, the CDR3 is TGCAGTGCCGCGCTCTTTTCCGAGCAGTACTTC.

The V and J genes are TRBV10-3 and TRBJ1-1, with unresolved D. Between the trimmed V and J ends, which lost 11 bases and 0 bases, there was a span of 10 bases. Germline V CDR1 and CDR2: ENHRY, SYGVKD. CDR3 length equals 12 residues. The CDR3 DNA sequence: TGTGCCGCCTCCCCTGTGAACACTGAAGCTTTCTTT. It is translated as CAASPVNTEAFF.

This clone was picked up many times. J is TRBJ1-5 and V is TRBV10-1; a weak D match, TRBD1 (5 bases). Germline loops: CDR1 WNHNN, CDR2 SYGVQD (reference sequence). Trimming took off 5 bases at V and 3 bases at J, with 8 bases between the two ends. This CDR3 comprises 13 residues. The CDR3 sequence: CASSTGPNQPQHF. DNA of the CDR3: TGCGCCAGCAGTACAGGACCCAATCAGCCCCAGCATTTT.

The gene calls are TRBV7-2 and TRBJ2-1; 8 nucleotides match TRBD2. The length of the CDR3 is 16 residues. V shed 1 base, J shed 7 bases, and the junction held 9 bases outside the gene matches. The germline V gene encodes CDR1 SGHTA and CDR2 FQGNSA. The CDR3 DNA sequence: TGTGCCAGCAGCTTAGGTAATGCGGGAGGAAAGAATGAGCAGTTCTTC. Its protein product is CASSLGNAGGKNEQFF.

This clone was seen once. V is TRBV29-1 and J is TRBJ2-1; weak D call: TRBD2 (6 bases). The CDR3 is made up of 11 amino acids. CDR1 is SQVTM and CDR2 is ANQGSEA in the germline V gene. V lost 7 bases to trimming and J lost 9 bases, with 13 bases between them. The CDR3 is CSGGGVGEQFF. CDR3 nucleotides: TGCAGCGGGGGCGGGGTCGGTGAGCAGTTCTTC.

The chain combines TRBV7-2 with TRBJ2-7; TRBD2 agrees at 9 bases. Unmatched junction bases numbered 4, after V lost 1 base and J lost 6 bases. Per germline, CDR1 SGHTA and CDR2 FQGNSA. This CDR3 spans 14 amino acids. CDR3 in DNA: TGTGCCAGCAGCTTAGATAGCGGGAGAAGCGAGCAGTACTTC. Its translation is CASSLDSGRSEQYF.

V gene TRBV6-1 combines with J gene TRBJ1-5; D is undetermined. The ends were cut back, 7 bases at V and 0 bases at J, with 7 bases in the middle. Germline V gene lookup returns CDR1 MNHNS and CDR2 SASEGT. This CDR3 region has 13 residues. The CDR3 coding sequence is TGTGCCAGCACCGTCAATAGCAATCAGCCCCAGCATTTT. This codes for CASTVNSNQPQHF.

In regard to this clone: With a much larger clone just one base away, this may be a read error. The genes are TRBV5-1 and TRBJ2-1, with no clear D. V was trimmed by 0 bases and J by 7 bases, leaving 5 bases between them. CDR1 is SGHRS and CDR2 is YFSETQ in the germline V gene. This CDR3 spans 12 amino acids. The CDR3 protein is CASSLGHNEQFF. CDR3 in DNA: TGCGCCAGCAGCTTGGGACATAATGAGCAGTTCTTC.

Points on this clone: Other DNA sequences in this sample translate to the same CDR3. The V call is TRBV18, the J call TRBJ1-2, with a possible D match to TRBD1 (5 bases). Germline CDR1 reads KGHSH; CDR2 reads LQKENI. V was clipped by 3 bases and J by 2 bases, with 10 bases between them. The CDR3 is 14 amino acids. In DNA form, the CDR3 reads TGTGCCAGCTCACCGGGACGGCGGAACTATGGCTACACCTTC. Its protein is CASSPGRRNYGYTF.

The chain joins TRBV5-6 to TRBJ1-2, with D unclear. V gave up 2 bases and J gave up 8 bases, with 16 bases separating them. Germline CDR1 reads SGHDT; CDR2 reads YYEEEE. The CDR3 extends over 14 amino acids. The CDR3 region is CASSFRTGSWGYTF. The CDR3 nucleotides read TGTGCCAGCAGCTTTCGGACGGGCTCATGGGGCTACACCTTC.

The chain links TRBV5-1 to TRBJ2-7, with 10 bases fitting TRBD2. CDR3 length equals 17 residues. The junction had 10 bases not matched to a gene; V was cut back by 1 base and J by 3 bases. Germline lookup yields CDR1 SGHRS and CDR2 YFSETQ. The CDR3 DNA reads TGCGCCAGCAGCTTGATGTCTAGCGGGAGTGGTCGCTACGAGCAGTACTTC. Translating it yields CASSLMSSGSGRYEQYF.

Here the CDR3 DNA reads TGTGCCAGCAGAGACGCGGGATCCCCCTCCTACGAGCAGTACTTC. Protein sequence: CASRDAGSPSYEQYF. The chain uses TRBV28 and TRBJ2-7; a possible D gene is TRBD2 (6 bases). Trimming cost V 6 bases and J 0 bases, with 15 bases left between them. The germline V gene has CDR1 MDHEN and CDR2 SYDVKM. The CDR3 covers 15 residues.